One T cell receptor (beta chain) is described in this entry. Its specificity is not known. RNA was extracted with the RNeasy kit, and a quantity of roughly 0.5 to 1 ug was reverse transcribed using random hexamers. In TCRdb, the immunoSEQ multiplex PCR reads were re-called with MiXCR into one record per CDR3 protein. The data contain 110,000 or so distinct CDR3 sequences, 90% to 95% of them seen just once; the ten biggest clones take up just over 0.095%. These data come from a study of CD8 T cells in Susac syndrome. Whole-study findings and limits: Only a relatively small number of individuals were included in the TCR sequencing and HLA analysis.

CD8+ and CD4+ blood T cells underwent TCR beta sequencing. Controls were healthy donors (matched for age and sex). Negative isolation was used for CD8+ and CD4+ T cells and FACS enrichment for TEMRA cells. V was pared by 0 bases and J by 3 bases, with 3 bases of the junction left unmatched. Germline values: CDR1 GTSNPN, CDR2 SVGIG (reference sequence). The length of the CDR3 is 15 residues. Sequences were obtained from CD4+ T cells from PBMCs. The source of this sequence is a human donor in good health. The gene calls are TRBV30 and TRBJ2-3, with TRBD2 matching over 10 bases. CDR3 nucleotides: TGTGCCTGGAGTGTGGGTAGCGGGAGGACAGATACGCAGTATTTT. Translating gives CAWSVGSGRTDTQYF. Drawing the rest from reference TRBV30 and TRBJ2-3, the complete variable domain is SQTIHQWPATLVQPVGSPLSLECTVEGTSNPNLYWYRQAAGRGLQLLFYSVGIGQISSEVPQNLSASRPQDRQFILSSKKLLLSDSGFYLCAWSVGSGRTDTQYFGPGTRLTVL.